A selection of T cell receptor beta chains follows, all from one sample in a study of shared clonotypes between healthy human individuals. Profiled with immunoSEQ multiplex PCR; TCRdb holds only in-frame clones, not every one. In the table there are just over 2,000,000 clones, about 95% of which are singletons. Sequencing used naive CD8+ T cells sorted from blood. These receptors came from a young man in good health. Both conserved end residues are part of each CDR3. The D gene is left open where the match is weak. Clone size, where shown, is once, few, many, or a class for clones that have expanded.

j_call	cdr3_length	clone_size	d_call	v_call	cdr3_aa	cdr3_nt
TRBJ2-1	14	once	TRBD2	TRBV9	CASSAGGPYNEQFF	TGTGCCAGCAGCGCGGGAGGGCCCTACAATGAGCAGTTCTTC
TRBJ1-6	17	NA	TRBD1	TRBV4-1	CASSQMGQGPNNSPLHF	TGCGCCAGCAGCCAAATGGGACAGGGGCCGAATAATTCACCCCTCCACTTT
TRBJ2-1	13	NA	NA	TRBV9	CASSVDLYNEQFF	TGTGCCAGCAGCGTGGACTTGTACAATGAGCAGTTCTTC
TRBJ1-4	13	NA	NA	TRBV10-1	CASSEALDEKLFF	TGCGCCAGCAGTGAAGCTCTGGATGAAAAACTGTTTTTT
TRBJ1-5	14	once	NA	TRBV7-6	CASSLGGMRQPQHF	TGTGCCAGCAGCTTAGGGGGAATGAGGCAGCCCCAGCATTTT
TRBJ2-3	16	NA	NA	TRBV7-9	CASSFRTSESTDTQYF	TGTGCCAGCAGCTTCAGGACTTCTGAGAGCACAGATACGCAGTATTTT
TRBJ2-3	15	NA	NA	TRBV4-2	CASSQVGGSTDTQYF	TGTGCCAGCAGCCAAGTGGGTGGAAGCACAGATACGCAGTATTTT
TRBJ2-7	14	NA	NA	TRBV6-5	CASSYSGDNYEQYF	TGTGCCAGCAGTTACAGTGGGGATAACTACGAGCAGTACTTC
TRBJ1-2	16	NA	NA	TRBV4-1	CASSHMNIGSSYGYTF	TGCGCCAGCAGCCACATGAATATTGGGTCTAGCTATGGCTACACCTTC
TRBJ2-7	15	once	NA	TRBV19	CASTTRGAPTDEQYF	TGTGCCAGTACGACCCGGGGGGCTCCAACGGACGAGCAGTACTTC
TRBJ2-7	13	NA	TRBD1	TRBV2	CASSPTGLYEQYF	TGTGCCAGCAGTCCGACAGGGCTCTACGAGCAGTACTTC
TRBJ2-7	14	NA	TRBD1	TRBV11-2	CASSFRTGSYEQYF	TGTGCCAGCAGCTTTCGGACAGGGTCCTACGAGCAGTACTTC
TRBJ2-1	14	NA	TRBD2	TRBV28	CASSYTGGGNEQFF	TGTGCCAGCAGTTATACGGGCGGGGGGAATGAGCAGTTCTTC